This TCR beta chain emerged from a study of metastatic and nonmetastatic thyroid tumors (dated by TCRdb to the early 2020s). As for the study more broadly: Repertoires from peripheral blood and from tumor or nodule tissue samples of malignant and benign thyroid patients were compared. The full study reports these points: In both blood and tumor samples, malignant tumors were reported to have significantly higher TCR beta diversity than benign nodules.

The CDR3 holds 16 amino acids from the cysteine to the phenylalanine. Of the read, only the CDR3 DNA is kept; its 48 bases are in frame from base 1. Taken from the germline V gene (reference sequence), the CDR1 and CDR2 loops are LNHDA and SQIVND. V is cut back by 5 bases and J by 13 bases, with 17 bases in the junction unmatched. Libraries were prepared through PCR. Sequencing relied on an Illumina HiSeq 4000. High-throughput sequencing was used to profile the TCR beta-chain CDR3 region of each patient. The study's own analysis went as follows. The researchers built a classifier to tell apart papillary thyroid cancer patients with distant metastasis, based on CDR3 differences among clinicopathological groups. The Shannon index was used to assess repertoire diversity, and the Morisita-Horn index was used to assess tumor-blood repertoire similarity. The raw public data were reprocessed by TCRdb itself: fastp quality trimming at Q25, MiXCR clonotype calling, in-frame beta chains only. The V and J calls shown here were made by TCRdb, not taken from the authors' results. Across this sample there are tens of thousands of clones, with roughly 29% seen only once. Roughly 15% of the sample comes from the top ten.

No treatment had been received by any patient before thyroid surgery. Using T-cell receptor beta sequencing, the researchers looked back retrospectively at clinical samples from patients, gathered between about 2012 and 2019. As concerns this clone: This receptor's antigen is unknown. There are no base qualities to consult, and no much larger clone falls within one base.

The source is a female donor with papillary thyroid cancer or a benign thyroid nodule (not recorded which). Some clones in this sample may be carry-over from other donors' samples. This sequence uses TRBV19 and TRBJ2-1; a stretch of 10 junction bases matches TRBD2. The sample taken for sequencing was blood. The DNA sequence follows: TGTGCCAGTAGTGATAAGCGGGAGGGTCCCATATTATCTCAGTTCTTC. Its product reads: CASSDKREGPILSQFF.